These T cell receptor beta chains were read from a single sample in a study of blood T cell repertoires in COVID-19. TCRdb keeps only in-frame clones here, not all; method: immunoSEQ multiplex PCR. The repertoire holds roughly 45,000 clones, with about 77% as singletons. Sequenced sample: peripheral blood. The receptors were gathered from a woman aged 70-85 years with acute or convalescent COVID-19. Each CDR3 is given with its conserved first and last residue. Fields, in order: clone size, J gene, D gene, V gene, CDR3 protein, CDR3 DNA. The D gene is left open where the match is weak. Only part of the rows carry a size: once, few, many, or a class if the clone is expanded.

few | TRBJ1-2 | . | TRBV30 | CAWRDKQPGHGYTF | TGTGCCTGGAGGGACAAGCAGCCAGGGCATGGCTACACCTTC
. | TRBJ1-4 | . | TRBV28 | CASSTLEKLFF | TGTGCCAGCAGTACTCTTGAAAAACTGTTTTTT
. | TRBJ1-1 | . | TRBV28 | CASTSTSLMNTEAFF | TGTGCCAGCACCTCGACTTCCCTTATGAACACTGAAGCTTTCTTT
once | TRBJ1-3 | TRBD1 | TRBV9 | CASSVGQGGNTIYF | TGTGCCAGCAGCGTAGGACAGGGGGGAAACACCATATATTTT
. | TRBJ1-1 | . | TRBV27 | CASRWDIRNTEAFF | TGTGCCAGCAGATGGGACATTAGGAACACTGAAGCTTTCTTT
. | TRBJ2-1 | . | TRBV27 | CASSFSFTAGNEQFF | TGTGCCAGCAGTTTTAGCTTTACGGCGGGCAATGAGCAGTTCTTC
. | TRBJ1-2 | TRBD1 | TRBV18 | CASSSGQNYGYTF | TGTGCCAGCTCATCGGGACAGAACTATGGCTACACCTTC
. | TRBJ2-7 | TRBD1 | TRBV6-2/TRBV6-3 | CASSGRTGVEQYF | TGTGCCAGCAGTGGTCGGACAGGGGTCGAGCAGTACTTC
. | TRBJ2-7 | TRBD1 | TRBV7-2 | CASSLGQSGYEQYF | TGTGCCAGCAGCTTGGGACAGTCGGGCTACGAGCAGTACTTC
. | TRBJ1-1 | . | TRBV10-1 | CASRMDSNTEAFF | TGCGCCAGCAGGATGGACAGTAACACTGAAGCTTTCTTT
few | TRBJ2-5 | TRBD1 | TRBV9 | CASRRGQSNQETQYF | TGTGCCTCCCGACGGGGACAGTCGAATCAAGAGACCCAGTACTTC
. | TRBJ2-2 | TRBD1 | TRBV7-3 | CASSLTTGGELFF | TGTGCCAGCAGCTTAACGACAGGGGGGGAGCTGTTTTTT
. | TRBJ1-4 | TRBD1 | TRBV2 | CASGNRGANEKLFF | TGTGCCAGCGGAAACAGGGGGGCCAATGAAAAACTGTTTTTT
. | TRBJ1-6 | TRBD1 | TRBV5-6 | CASRRQGSYNSPLHF | TGTGCCAGCAGGCGACAGGGATCCTATAATTCACCCCTCCACTTT
. | TRBJ1-3 | . | TRBV6-5 | CASSQGYRDTIYF | TGTGCCAGCAGCCAGGGATATCGGGACACCATATATTTT
. | TRBJ2-7 | TRBD2 | TRBV27 | CASSPRLAGDEQYF | TGTGCCAGCAGTCCCCGACTAGCGGGAGACGAGCAGTACTTC
. | TRBJ2-6 | TRBD1 | TRBV10-3 | CAISGGQGRPGANVLTF | TGTGCCATCAGTGGGGGACAGGGTAGACCTGGGGCCAACGTCCTGACTTTC
. | TRBJ2-7 | . | TRBV6-5 | CASSYSKAPGVAEQYF | TGTGCCAGCAGTTACTCAAAGGCCCCGGGGGTCGCCGAGCAGTACTTC
. | TRBJ1-4 | . | TRBV6-5 | CASSPRSFNGELFF | TGTGCCAGCAGCCCGCGGTCCTTCAACGGGGAACTGTTTTTT
. | TRBJ1-1 | TRBD1 | TRBV29-1 | CSGHPTGMNTEAFF | TGCAGCGGGCACCCGACAGGGATGAACACTGAAGCTTTCTTT
few | TRBJ1-2 | TRBD1 | TRBV29-1 | CSVPSTGSYGYTF | TGCAGCGTCCCATCGACAGGGTCCTATGGCTACACCTTC
. | TRBJ1-2 | . | TRBV19 | CASSIFVVQEALDGYTF | TGTGCCAGTAGTATTTTTGTGGTCCAGGAGGCTTTAGACGGCTACACCTTC
few | TRBJ1-1 | . | TRBV28 | CASSFFDRSAEAFF | TGTGCCAGCAGTTTCTTCGACAGAAGTGCTGAAGCTTTCTTT
few | TRBJ2-1 | . | TRBV5-5 | CASSLGTTRSYNEQFF | TGTGCCAGCAGCTTGGGGACTACTCGATCCTACAATGAGCAGTTCTTC